This is a list of T cell receptor beta chains from one sample in a study of T cells in Graves' hyperthyroidism and ophthalmopathy. A single record per CDR3 protein comes from TCRdb applying MiXCR to the multiplex PCR reads. The data show 200,000 to 300,000 distinct CDR3 sequences, roughly 15% seen once. Sequenced material: blood. Receptor source: a woman aged 18-29 years with Graves' ophthalmopathy. CDR3s include the opening cysteine and the closing phenylalanine or tryptophan. Fields, in order: V gene, D gene, J gene, clone size, CDR3 protein, CDR3 DNA. The D gene is left open where the match is weak. Only part of the rows carry a size: once, few, many, or a class if the clone is expanded.

TRBV9,.,TRBJ2-1,few,CASSVPEQGPYNEQFF,TGTGCCAGCAGCGTACCAGAACAGGGTCCCTACAATGAGCAGTTCTTC
TRBV18,TRBD2,TRBJ2-2,few,CASSPFLTSGGSKNTGELFF,TGTGCCAGCTCACCCTTTCTGACTAGCGGGGGAAGCAAGAACACCGGGGAGCTGTTTTTT
TRBV5-1,.,TRBJ2-7,many,CASSIGQPKYEQYF,TGCGCCAGCAGCATAGGACAGCCAAAATACGAGCAGTACTTC
TRBV12-3/TRBV12-4,TRBD1,TRBJ2-1,.,CATNPGGGNSYNEQFF,TGTGCCACCAACCCAGGGGGCGGCAACTCCTACAATGAGCAGTTCTTC
TRBV19,.,TRBJ1-2,.,CATRSVPLDGYTF,TGTGCCACCCGAAGCGTACCGCTCGATGGCTACACCTTC
TRBV5-1,.,TRBJ1-1,many,CASSPLDSTNTEAFF,TGCGCCAGCAGCCCTCTCGACAGTACGAACACTGAAGCTTTCTTT
TRBV29-1,TRBD1,TRBJ2-5,many,CSVEPGTGGQETQYF,TGCAGCGTTGAACCTGGGACAGGGGGCCAAGAGACCCAGTACTTC
TRBV15,TRBD1,TRBJ2-3,.,CATSSGDRGVSTDTQYF,TGTGCCACCAGCAGTGGGGACAGGGGGGTGAGCACAGATACGCAGTATTTT
TRBV15,TRBD1,TRBJ1-2,many,CATSRDLQGANYGYTF,TGTGCCACCAGCAGAGATTTACAGGGGGCCAACTATGGCTACACCTTC
TRBV7-9,.,TRBJ2-5,many,CASSLAPTQETQYF,TGTGCCAGCAGCTTAGCACCTACCCAAGAGACCCAGTACTTC
TRBV5-6,.,TRBJ1-2,many,CASSWMGENYGYTF,TGTGCCAGCAGCTGGATGGGGGAGAACTATGGCTACACCTTC
TRBV20-1,.,TRBJ1-1,many,CSALNPTGKAEAFF,TGCAGTGCTTTAAACCCTACAGGAAAAGCTGAAGCTTTCTTT
TRBV6-5,.,TRBJ1-5,many,CASSYSGNSNQPQHF,TGTGCCAGCAGTTACAGCGGCAATAGCAATCAGCCCCAGCATTTT
TRBV7-2,TRBD1,TRBJ1-5,many,CASSSYPGQSNQPQHF,TGTGCCAGCAGCTCATATCCGGGACAGTCCAATCAGCCCCAGCATTTT
TRBV29-1,.,TRBJ2-7,many,CSVASRSSYEQYF,TGCAGCGTTGCGAGCAGGAGCTCCTACGAGCAGTACTTC
TRBV7-2,TRBD2,TRBJ2-3,.,CASSSLRAGVDTQYF,TGTGCCAGCAGTTCCCTCCGGGCGGGAGTAGATACGCAGTATTTT
TRBV5-5,TRBD1,TRBJ2-7,many,CASSLWAGGSYEQYF,TGTGCCAGCAGCCTTTGGGCAGGGGGTTCGTACGAGCAGTACTTC
TRBV27,TRBD2,TRBJ2-5,many,CASSPSSGRGETQYF,TGTGCCAGCAGCCCAAGTAGCGGGAGAGGGGAGACCCAGTACTTC
TRBV30,TRBD2,TRBJ2-1,many,CAWSRTSGSYNEQFF,TGTGCCTGGAGTAGGACCAGCGGGAGTTACAATGAGCAGTTCTTC
TRBV27,.,TRBJ1-2,many,CASSLSHSPPGIYGYTF,TGTGCCAGCAGTTTATCCCACTCTCCCCCAGGGATCTATGGCTACACCTTC
TRBV19,TRBD2,TRBJ2-1,few,CASSILTSGSWGNEQFF,TGTGCCAGTAGTATATTAACTAGCGGGAGTTGGGGCAATGAGCAGTTCTTC
TRBV5-6,.,TRBJ1-6,.,CASSLIGLNSPLHF,TGTGCCAGCAGCTTGATTGGGCTTAATTCACCCCTCCACTTT
TRBV3-1,.,TRBJ1-4,many,CASSQVSPLEKLFF,TGTGCCAGCAGCCAAGTCTCTCCTCTTGAAAAACTGTTTTTT
TRBV19,.,TRBJ1-5,many,CASSILGPINQPQHF,TGTGCCAGTAGTATTCTGGGACCGATCAATCAGCCCCAGCATTTT
TRBV5-1,.,TRBJ2-2,.,CASSLSAGKLFF,TGCGCCAGCAGCCTGTCGGCCGGGAAGCTGTTTTTT
TRBV7-2,TRBD2,TRBJ2-1,once,CASSLTRASGSYNEQFF,TGTGCCAGCAGCTTAACCAGGGCTAGCGGGTCCTACAATGAGCAGTTCTTC
TRBV20-1,.,TRBJ1-1,few,CRPAGVSEAFF,TGCAGGCCGGCGGGGGTTTCTGAAGCTTTCTTT
TRBV6-1,TRBD2,TRBJ2-1,.,CASTWKVAGGPYSYNEQFF,TGTGCCAGCACTTGGAAGGTAGCGGGAGGGCCCTACTCCTACAATGAGCAGTTCTTC
TRBV11-2,.,TRBJ2-7,.,CASRRDLGEQYF,TGTGCCAGCAGGCGAGACCTGGGGGAGCAGTACTTC
TRBV18,.,TRBJ2-3,many,CASSPLDGGTDTQYF,TGTGCCAGCTCACCCCTGGATGGGGGCACAGATACGCAGTATTTT
TRBV11-3,TRBD2,TRBJ2-1,.,CASSEGVVAGIYNEQFF,TGTGCCAGCAGCGAAGGCGTGGTAGCGGGGATTTACAATGAGCAGTTCTTC
TRBV7-8,TRBD2,TRBJ2-3,many,CASSILAGASTDTQYF,TGTGCCAGCAGCATACTAGCGGGGGCTAGCACAGATACGCAGTATTTT
TRBV18,.,TRBJ1-1,many,CASSHEENTEAFF,TGTGCCAGCTCACACGAAGAGAACACTGAAGCTTTCTTT
TRBV13,.,TRBJ1-1,many,CASSLRRGTTEAFF,TGTGCCAGCAGCTTAAGGAGGGGGACCACTGAAGCTTTCTTT
TRBV6-5,.,TRBJ1-4,many,CASSYSRGQGEKLFF,TGTGCCAGCAGTTACTCGAGAGGCCAGGGGGAAAAACTGTTTTTT
TRBV19,.,TRBJ1-5,few,CASSYIDQPQHF,TGTGCCAGTAGTTACATCGATCAGCCCCAGCATTTT
TRBV7-8,.,TRBJ2-3,many,CASSLTGLITDTQYF,TGTGCCAGCAGCTTGACAGGACTCATCACAGATACGCAGTATTTT
TRBV9,.,TRBJ1-1,many,CASSVGPHTEAFF,TGTGCCAGCAGCGTAGGGCCTCACACTGAAGCTTTCTTT
TRBV6-1,TRBD1,TRBJ1-6,many,CASSYGTGSGVTYNSPLHF,TGTGCCAGCAGTTATGGGACAGGGTCTGGGGTCACCTATAATTCACCCCTCCACTTT
TRBV6-1,.,TRBJ1-1,many,CASSEATDHTEAFF,TGTGCCAGCAGTGAAGCTACGGATCACACTGAAGCTTTCTTT
TRBV3-1,TRBD2,TRBJ2-3,many,CASSQGLAATDTQYF,TGTGCCAGCAGCCAAGGGCTAGCGGCCACAGATACGCAGTATTTT
TRBV6-1,TRBD2,TRBJ2-3,many,CASSYRTSGGAGTDTQYF,TGTGCCAGCAGTTACAGGACTAGCGGGGGGGCCGGCACAGATACGCAGTATTTT
TRBV19,.,TRBJ1-2,many,CASSHPGHNYGYTF,TGTGCCAGTAGTCATCCGGGGCATAACTATGGCTACACCTTC
TRBV15,TRBD2,TRBJ2-1,many,CATSRGEGGFNEQFF,TGTGCCACCAGCAGAGGGGAGGGCGGTTTCAATGAGCAGTTCTTC
TRBV28,.,TRBJ1-6,many,CASVAQGGTSSAPLHF,TGTGCCAGCGTGGCGCAAGGGGGGACATCTTCGGCACCCCTCCACTTT
TRBV7-2,TRBD2,TRBJ2-7,many,CASSLEGLAVTYEQYF,TGTGCCAGCAGCCTAGAAGGACTAGCGGTTACCTACGAGCAGTACTTC
TRBV4-1,TRBD1,TRBJ1-2,many,CASSQVARTGVYGYTF,TGCGCCAGCAGCCAAGTAGCCCGGACAGGTGTCTATGGCTACACCTTC
TRBV27,.,TRBJ1-3,many,CASSLSNSGNTIYF,TGTGCCAGCAGTTTGAGCAACTCTGGAAACACCATATATTTT
TRBV6-2/TRBV6-3,.,TRBJ1-2,many,CASSYWAGSNYGYTF,TGTGCCAGCAGTTACTGGGCAGGGAGTAACTATGGCTACACCTTC
TRBV6-1,.,TRBJ1-1,many,CASTPRGGTEAFF,TGTGCCAGCACCCCCCGGGGGGGCACTGAAGCTTTCTTT
TRBV10-3,TRBD2,TRBJ2-1,many,CAISSQGGQSYNEQFF,TGTGCCATCAGTAGTCAGGGAGGGCAGTCCTACAATGAGCAGTTCTTC